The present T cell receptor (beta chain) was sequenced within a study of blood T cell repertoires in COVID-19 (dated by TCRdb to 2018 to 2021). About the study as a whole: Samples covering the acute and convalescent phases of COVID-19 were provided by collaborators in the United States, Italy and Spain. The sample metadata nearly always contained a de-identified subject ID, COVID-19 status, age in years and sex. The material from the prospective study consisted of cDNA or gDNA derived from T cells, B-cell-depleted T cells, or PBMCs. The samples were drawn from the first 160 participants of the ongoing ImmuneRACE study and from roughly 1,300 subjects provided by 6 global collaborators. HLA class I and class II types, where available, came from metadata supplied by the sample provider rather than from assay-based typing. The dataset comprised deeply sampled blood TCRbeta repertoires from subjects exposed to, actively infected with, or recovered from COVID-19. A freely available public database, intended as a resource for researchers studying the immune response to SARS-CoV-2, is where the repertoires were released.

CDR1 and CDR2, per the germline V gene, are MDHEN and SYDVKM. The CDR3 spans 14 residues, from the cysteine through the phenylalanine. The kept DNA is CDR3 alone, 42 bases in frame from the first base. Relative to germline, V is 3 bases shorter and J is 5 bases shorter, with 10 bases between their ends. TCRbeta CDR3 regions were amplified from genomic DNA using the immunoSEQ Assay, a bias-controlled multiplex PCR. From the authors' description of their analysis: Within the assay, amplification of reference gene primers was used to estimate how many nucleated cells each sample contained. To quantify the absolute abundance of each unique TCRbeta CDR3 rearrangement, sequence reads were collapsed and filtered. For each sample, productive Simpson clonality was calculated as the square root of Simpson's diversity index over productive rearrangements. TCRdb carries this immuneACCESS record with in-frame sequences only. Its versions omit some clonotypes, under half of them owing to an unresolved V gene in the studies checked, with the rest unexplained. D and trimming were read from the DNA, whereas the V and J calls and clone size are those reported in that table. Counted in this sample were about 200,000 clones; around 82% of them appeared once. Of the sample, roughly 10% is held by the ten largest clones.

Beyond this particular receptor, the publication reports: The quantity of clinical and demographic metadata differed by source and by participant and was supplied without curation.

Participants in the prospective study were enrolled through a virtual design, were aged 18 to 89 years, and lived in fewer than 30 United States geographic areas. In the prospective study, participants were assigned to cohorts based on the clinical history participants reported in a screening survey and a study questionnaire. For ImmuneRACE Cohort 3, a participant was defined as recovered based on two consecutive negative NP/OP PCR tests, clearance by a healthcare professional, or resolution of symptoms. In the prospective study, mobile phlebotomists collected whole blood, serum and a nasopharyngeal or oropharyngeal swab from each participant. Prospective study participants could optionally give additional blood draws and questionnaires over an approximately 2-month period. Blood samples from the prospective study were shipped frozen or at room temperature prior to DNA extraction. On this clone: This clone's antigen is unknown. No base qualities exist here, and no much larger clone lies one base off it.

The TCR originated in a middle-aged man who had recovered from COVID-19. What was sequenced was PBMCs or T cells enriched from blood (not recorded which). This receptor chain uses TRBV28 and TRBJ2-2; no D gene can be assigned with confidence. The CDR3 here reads CASSLNSPTGELFF. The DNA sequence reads TGTGCCAGCAGTTTGAACAGTCCTACCGGGGAGCTGTTTTTT.